One T cell receptor beta chain is described in this entry. Unmatched junction bases numbered 8, after V lost 0 bases and J lost 3 bases. This CDR3 is 18 amino acids long. Germline assignment: CDR1 LGHNA and CDR2 YNFKEQ. The data stem from a study of blood T cell repertoires in COVID-19. At the level of the study: The analysed material was cDNA or gDNA that came from T cells, B-cell-depleted T cells, or PBMCs.

Measured with immunoSEQ multiplex PCR; TCRdb has only the in-frame clones, and not every one. The table shows 100,000 to 150,000 clones, with approximately 90% occurring only once. The receptor was derived from a man aged 45-65 years with active or convalescent COVID-19. The chain links TRBV4-2 to TRBJ2-2; 9 bases fit TRBD2. Sequencing was performed on peripheral blood. CDR3 amino acids: CASSQDVGGGAYTGELFF. CDR3 sequence (DNA): TGTGCCAGCAGCCAAGATGTCGGCGGGGGGGCTTACACCGGGGAGCTGTTTTTT.